The rows below give T cell receptor beta chains drawn from one sample of a study of blood T cell repertoires in COVID-19. Some clones are missing from TCRdb's copy, which holds only in-frame ones; the method was immunoSEQ multiplex PCR. This table has 200,000 to 300,000 clones, around 82% appearing once. Source material: PBMCs or T cells enriched from blood (not recorded which). These receptors were obtained from a woman aged 40 to 50 who had been exposed to COVID-19. Each CDR3 is given with its conserved first and last residue. The D gene is left open where the match is weak. Clone size is shown for a subset of rows, as once, few, many or a class of expanded clone.

. | 15 | TRBJ2-4 | . | TRBV19 | CASSIQGRSRNIQYF | TGTGCCAGTAGTATACAGGGTAGAAGCCGAAACATTCAGTACTTC
TRBD1 | 14 | TRBJ2-7 | . | TRBV28 | CASSPGQGSYEQYF | TGTGCCAGCAGTCCCGGACAGGGATCATACGAGCAGTACTTC
. | 12 | TRBJ1-2 | . | TRBV6-2/TRBV6-3 | CASSYTYYGYTF | TGTGCCAGCAGTTACACTTATTATGGCTACACCTTC
. | 16 | TRBJ1-6 | . | TRBV6-1 | CASSEAGGDHNSPLHF | TGTGCCAGCAGTGAAGCCGGGGGGGACCATAATTCACCCCTCCACTTT
. | 15 | TRBJ2-3 | . | TRBV11-2 | CASSTQPGNSDTQYF | TGTGCCAGCAGCACACAGCCGGGGAATTCAGATACGCAGTATTTT
TRBD1 | 15 | TRBJ1-6 | . | TRBV28 | CASSPQGGRNSPLHF | TGTGCCAGCAGTCCCCAGGGGGGACGCAATTCACCCCTCCACTTT
. | 11 | TRBJ1-1 | . | TRBV19 | CASSSGYEAFF | TGTGCCAGTAGTTCAGGGTATGAAGCTTTCTTT
TRBD2 | 17 | TRBJ2-1 | . | TRBV9 | CASSVGTSGGFYNEQFF | TGTGCCAGCAGCGTAGGTACTAGCGGGGGTTTCTACAATGAGCAGTTCTTC
. | 14 | TRBJ1-3 | . | TRBV5-6 | CASSFFTSGNTIYF | TGTGCCAGCAGCTTTTTCACTTCTGGAAACACCATATATTTT
TRBD1 | 14 | TRBJ1-5 | . | TRBV6-1 | CASSEWDSNQPQHF | TGTGCCAGCAGTGAATGGGACAGTAATCAGCCCCAGCATTTT
TRBD2 | 16 | TRBJ2-1 | . | TRBV5-4 | CASSPWGGVTYNEQFF | TGTGCCAGCAGTCCTTGGGGGGGGGTTACGTACAATGAGCAGTTCTTC
TRBD2 | 16 | TRBJ2-3 | . | TRBV5-6 | CASSGGLAINTDTQYF | TGTGCCAGCAGCGGGGGACTAGCGATAAACACAGATACGCAGTATTTT
. | 12 | TRBJ1-2 | . | TRBV6-5 | CASSRSNYGYTF | TGTGCCAGCTCTCGTTCTAACTATGGCTACACCTTC
. | 12 | TRBJ1-2 | . | TRBV6-5 | CASYALSYGYTF | TGTGCCAGCTACGCCCTATCCTATGGCTACACCTTC
. | 16 | TRBJ1-4 | many | TRBV6-6 | CASSPTNRASNEKLFF | TGTGCCAGCAGTCCAACCAACAGGGCTTCTAATGAAAAACTGTTTTTT
TRBD1 | 15 | TRBJ2-2 | . | TRBV18 | CASSPRQGDTGELFF | TGTGCCAGCTCACCTAGACAGGGAGACACCGGGGAGCTGTTTTTT
. | 14 | TRBJ1-5 | once | TRBV19 | CASSRAGYNQPQHF | TGTGCCAGTAGTAGGGCAGGCTACAATCAGCCCCAGCATTTT
. | 15 | TRBJ2-2 | . | TRBV7-6 | CASSLVGPNTGELFF | TGTGCCAGCAGCTTAGTGGGCCCGAACACCGGGGAGCTGTTTTTT
. | 15 | TRBJ1-1 | . | TRBV5-5 | CASSLYQGTNTEAFF | TGTGCCAGCAGCTTGTACCAGGGGACGAACACTGAAGCTTTCTTT
TRBD1 | 14 | TRBJ2-2 | . | TRBV4-2 | CASSQRQGTGELFF | TGTGCCAGCAGCCAGCGACAGGGAACCGGGGAGCTGTTTTTT
TRBD1 | 14 | TRBJ1-1 | . | TRBV4-1 | CASTPEDREYEAFF | TGCGCCAGCACCCCCGAGGACAGGGAGTATGAAGCTTTCTTT
. | 13 | TRBJ1-1 | . | TRBV19 | CASSSQVNTEAFF | TGTGCCAGTAGCTCACAAGTGAACACTGAAGCTTTCTTT
TRBD1 | 15 | TRBJ1-1 | . | TRBV7-6 | CASSEGTGMNTEAFF | TGTGCCAGCAGCGAAGGGACAGGGATGAACACTGAAGCTTTCTTT
TRBD2 | 16 | TRBJ2-7 | . | TRBV4-2 | CASSPLASGPSYEQYF | TGTGCCAGCAGCCCCCTGGCTAGCGGACCCTCCTACGAGCAGTACTTC
TRBD2 | 14 | TRBJ2-3 | . | TRBV9 | CASSALAGGDTQYF | TGTGCCAGCAGCGCACTAGCGGGGGGGGATACGCAGTATTTT
. | 15 | TRBJ1-2 | . | TRBV7-9 | CASSLERGANYGYTF | TGTGCCAGCAGCTTAGAACGGGGAGCTAACTATGGCTACACCTTC
. | 13 | TRBJ2-1 | . | TRBV6-4 | CASSPTGSGEQFF | TGTGCCAGCAGTCCCACAGGGTCTGGTGAGCAGTTCTTC
TRBD2 | 15 | TRBJ2-1 | . | TRBV7-3 | CASSLGLAENNEQFF | TGTGCCAGCAGCCTGGGACTAGCGGAGAACAATGAGCAGTTCTTC